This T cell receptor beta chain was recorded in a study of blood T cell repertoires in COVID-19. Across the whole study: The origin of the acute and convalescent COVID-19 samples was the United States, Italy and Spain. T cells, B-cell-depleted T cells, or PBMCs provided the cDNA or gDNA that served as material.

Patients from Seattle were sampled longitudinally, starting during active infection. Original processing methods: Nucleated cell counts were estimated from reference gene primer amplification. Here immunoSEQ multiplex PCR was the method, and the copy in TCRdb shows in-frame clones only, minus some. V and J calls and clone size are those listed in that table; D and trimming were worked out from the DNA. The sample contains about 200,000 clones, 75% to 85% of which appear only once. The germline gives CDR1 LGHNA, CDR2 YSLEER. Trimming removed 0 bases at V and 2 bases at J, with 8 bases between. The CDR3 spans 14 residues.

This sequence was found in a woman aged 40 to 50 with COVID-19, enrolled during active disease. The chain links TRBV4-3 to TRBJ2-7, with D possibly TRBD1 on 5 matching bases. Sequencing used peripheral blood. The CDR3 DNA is TGCGCCAGCAGCCAAGACAGGGCTACCTACGAGCAGTACTTC. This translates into CASSQDRATYEQYF.